This entry lists 10 T cell receptor beta chains sequenced from one sample in a study of blood T cell repertoires in COVID-19. The table came from immunoSEQ multiplex PCR; TCRdb's copy has only in-frame clones and leaves some out. This table holds over 45,000 clones, about 76% found once. Sequenced sample: peripheral blood. The receptors were gathered from a man over 45 with active or convalescent COVID-19.

This chain uses TRBV12-3 or TRBV12-4 with TRBJ1-2; 12 bases agree with TRBD1. V dropped 8 bases and J dropped 8; count of bases not matched to a gene: 0. The CDR3 is 11 amino acids. CDR3 sequence reads: CASGTGGGYTF. In DNA, the CDR3 is TGTGCCAGCGGGACAGGGGGCGGCTACACCTTC.

V is TRBV5-8 and J is TRBJ1-3; 9 nucleotides line up with TRBD1. Germline V gene lookup returns CDR1 SGHTS and CDR2 YDEGEE. There are 15 residues in the CDR3. J was trimmed by 3 bases and V by 7 bases; bases with no gene match: 8. The CDR3 is CASGLQGASGNTIYF. The CDR3 DNA sequence: TGTGCCAGCGGCCTACAGGGGGCGAGTGGAAACACCATATATTTT.

This clone was counted a few times. The rearrangement links TRBV2 to TRBJ1-3; TRBD1 matches 12 bases. Trimming took 4 bases from V and 0 from J; bases not matched to a gene: 4. The germline CDR1 and CDR2 sequences are SNHLY and FYNNEI. The CDR3 runs to 17 residues. CDR3: CASSGGQGAPSGNTIYF. The DNA of the CDR3 is TGTGCCAGCAGTGGGGGACAGGGGGCCCCCTCTGGAAACACCATATATTTT.

This clone came up a few times. The genes are TRBV5-4 and TRBJ1-4; 9 bases are shared with TRBD1. The CDR3 is 16 amino acids. Germline CDR1 SGHNT, CDR2 YYREEE (reference sequence). V shed 2 bases, J shed 7 bases, and the junction held 9 bases outside the gene matches. CDR3 residues: CASSFGQGKSSEKLFF. Here the CDR3 DNA reads TGTGCCAGCAGCTTTGGACAGGGGAAGTCTAGTGAAAAACTGTTTTTT.

This rearrangement joins TRBV12-3 or TRBV12-4 to TRBJ2-7, with TRBD2 identical over 9 bases. The CDR3 loop spans 13 amino acids. Trimming at V came to 8 bases and at J to 4 bases, leaving 6 bases not matched to a gene. CDR3 residues: CASGAGGPYEQYF. The CDR3 DNA follows: TGTGCCAGCGGGGCGGGAGGGCCATACGAGCAGTACTTC.

J is TRBJ2-5 and V is TRBV19; the match to TRBD1 covers 8 bases. V shed 5 bases and J 0 bases; nucleotides not matched to a gene: 8. Germline CDR1 LNHDA, CDR2 SQIVND (reference sequence). This CDR3 is 16 amino acids long. The CDR3 DNA reads TGTGCCAGTAGTTACACCGGGACAGGATACCAAGAGACCCAGTACTTC. Protein product: CASSYTGTGYQETQYF.

The chain combines TRBV29-1 with TRBJ2-1, with 9 bases identical to TRBD1. The V segment lost 8 bases and the J segment 6 bases; nucleotides outside the gene matches: 11. CDR3 size: 14 residues. From germline, CDR1 is SQVTM and CDR2 ANQGSEA. The CDR3 coding sequence is TGCAGCACCACCGGGACAGGGTTCCTCAATGAGCAGTTCTTC. This encodes CSTTGTGFLNEQFF.

This clone has a handful of counts. The chain links TRBV30 to TRBJ2-7, with D unclear. V was trimmed by 2 bases and J by 3 bases, leaving 5 bases between them. CDR1 and CDR2 (germline): GTSNPN, SVGIG (reference sequence). The CDR3 runs to 11 residues. The DNA for the CDR3 is TGTGCCTGGAGTAGCGTCTACGAGCAGTACTTC. Encoded protein: CAWSSVYEQYF.

The chain uses TRBV10-3 and TRBJ2-1, with 7 bases aligning to TRBD2. Per germline, CDR1 ENHRY and CDR2 SYGVKD. This CDR3 comprises 12 residues. V was clipped by 6 bases and J by 5 bases; unmatched bases: 1. CDR3 sequence: CAIRGGNNEQFF. Here the CDR3 DNA reads TGTGCCATCAGGGGGGGGAACAATGAGCAGTTCTTC.

The rearrangement links TRBV12-3 or TRBV12-4 to TRBJ2-7; 7 bases map to TRBD2. The CDR3 has 13 amino acids. Trimming removed 8 bases from V and 3 bases from J; junction bases left unmatched: 7. As DNA, the CDR3 is TGTGCCAGCGCGCGAGCGGGGATCTACGAGCAGTACTTC. As protein: CASARAGIYEQYF.